This TCR beta chain was found in a study of identical twins. The study's findings and limits: Cord blood beta clonotypes that were abundant carried fewer insertions, and memory repertoires showed no such trend.

The CDR3 is 11 residues long. The germline gives CDR1 SGHAT, CDR2 FQNNGV. V lost 0 bases and J 10 bases, leaving 4 bases between the germline ends. Each CDR3 protein gets one entry after TCRdb re-called the 5' RACE reads with MiXCR. The sample lists about 240,000 distinct CDR3 sequences; over 9.5% were seen once. Concerning this clonotype itself: Its specificity is not known.

The receptor was isolated from a man aged 50 to 59 in good health. The sample comprised memory T cells sorted from blood. The genes are TRBV11-2 and TRBJ2-1; D is uncertain. The CDR3 DNA reads as TGTGCCAGCAGCTTAGACTTAGAGCAGTTCTTC. Its translation: CASSLDLEQFF.